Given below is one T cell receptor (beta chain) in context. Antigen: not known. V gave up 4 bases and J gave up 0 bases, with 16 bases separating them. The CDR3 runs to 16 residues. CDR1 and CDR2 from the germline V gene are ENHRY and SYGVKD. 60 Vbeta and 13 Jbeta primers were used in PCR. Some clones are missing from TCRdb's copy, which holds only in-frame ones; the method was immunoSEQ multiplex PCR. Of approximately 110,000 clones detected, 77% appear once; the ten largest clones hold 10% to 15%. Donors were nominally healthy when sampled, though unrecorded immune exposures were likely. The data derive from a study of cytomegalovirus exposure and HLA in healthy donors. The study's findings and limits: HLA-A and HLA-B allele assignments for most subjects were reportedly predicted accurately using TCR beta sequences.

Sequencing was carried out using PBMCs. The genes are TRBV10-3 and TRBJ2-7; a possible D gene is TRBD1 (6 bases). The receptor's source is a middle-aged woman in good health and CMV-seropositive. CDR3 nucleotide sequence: TGTGCCATCAGTGTGGAGCCGGGACACTTCTCCTACGAGCAGTACTTC. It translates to CAISVEPGHFSYEQYF.